This T cell receptor (beta chain) was found in a study of blood T cell repertoires in COVID-19. The CDR3 is 16 amino acids. The V segment lost 1 base and the J segment 7 bases; nucleotides outside the gene matches: 7. Looked up from germline, CDR1 is SNHLY and CDR2 is FYNNEI. Authors' data handling: Amplified reference gene primers provided the basis for estimating nucleated cell counts. Repertoires were generated with immunoSEQ multiplex PCR, while TCRdb's copy carries only in-frame clones and drops some. Clonal size and the V and J genes are those of that table, whereas D and trimming came from the DNA. The repertoire holds 450,000 to 500,000 clones, with approximately 85% as singletons.

The sequenced material came from peripheral blood. This receptor was taken from a human donor in a cohort sampled during active COVID-19. The V gene is TRBV2, the J gene TRBJ1-5; 10 positions agree with TRBD1. The CDR3 protein is CASSEVGGTGEQPQHF. The CDR3 coding sequence is TGTGCCAGCAGTGAAGTTGGAGGGACAGGGGAGCAGCCCCAGCATTTT.